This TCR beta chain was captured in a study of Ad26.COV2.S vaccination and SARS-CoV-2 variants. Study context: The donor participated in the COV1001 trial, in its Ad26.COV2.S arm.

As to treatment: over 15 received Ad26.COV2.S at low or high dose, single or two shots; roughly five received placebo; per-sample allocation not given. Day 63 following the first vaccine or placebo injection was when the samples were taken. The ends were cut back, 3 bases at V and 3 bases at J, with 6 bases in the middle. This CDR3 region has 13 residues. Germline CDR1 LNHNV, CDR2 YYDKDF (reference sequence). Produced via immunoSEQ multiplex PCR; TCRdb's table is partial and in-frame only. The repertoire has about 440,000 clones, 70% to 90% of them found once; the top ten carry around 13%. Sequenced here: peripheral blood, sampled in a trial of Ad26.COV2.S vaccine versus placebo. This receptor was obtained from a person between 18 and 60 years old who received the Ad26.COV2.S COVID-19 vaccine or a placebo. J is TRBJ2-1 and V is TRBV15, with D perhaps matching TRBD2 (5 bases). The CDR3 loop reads CATSSGGYNEQFF. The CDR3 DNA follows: TGTGCCACCAGCAGCGGAGGCTACAATGAGCAGTTCTTC.